This TCR beta chain was obtained from a study of spatial heterogeneity in lung cancer (dated by TCRdb to the late 2010s). A note on the overall study: More beta-chain than alpha-chain transcripts were consistently detected, likely reflecting higher beta-chain transcript abundance. TCR transcript counts in tumor regions correlated strongly with a T cell transcriptional module score from matched bulk RNA-seq. At surgery, both alpha and beta chains were TCR-sequenced in 200 to 250 tumor regions, about 61 matched nontumor lung samples and a few dozen PBMC samples. The study quantitatively compared TCR alpha and beta repertoires across multiple tumor regions, matched nontumor lung and blood in non-small cell lung cancer. TCR repertoire features were related to nonsynonymous mutation counts determined by whole-exome sequencing of tumor tissue. In the raw uncorrected reads, each unique combination of TCR and UMI appeared more than ten times on average.

Study-level results and caveats: Additional single-cell paired TCR alpha and beta sequencing was considered necessary to confirm, at a functional level, the hypothesis that regional TCRs recognize regional mutations. Counts of ubiquitous and regional expanded TCRs were found to correlate with counts of ubiquitous and regional nonsynonymous mutations, respectively. TCR-seq coverage of tumor T cells was estimated to be only 6% to 7.5% for alpha chains and more than 11% for beta chains. The tumor nonsynonymous mutation count correlated with the number of expanded alpha and beta TCRs within the tumor.

The time point label on this specimen signifies: sample taken at primary tumor resection. Donors were around 71 patients with early-stage, untreated non-small cell lung cancer from the lung TRACERx cohort. Whole RNA extracted from tumor and nontumor lung tissue, or from cryopreserved PBMC samples, was used for TCR sequencing without cell sorting. Only patients with enough RNA available from two or more tumor regions were chosen for TCR sequencing. Tumor and adjacent nontumor lung specimens were reviewed by a lung pathologist before selection. The CDR3 goes from the cysteine to the phenylalanine over 14 residues. This entry keeps only the CDR3 DNA: 42 bases, framed from base 1. As encoded in the germline V gene, CDR1 is SGHRS while CDR2 is YFSETQ. Trimming takes 2 bases off V and 5 bases off J; junction bases not matched to a gene: 6. Libraries were built with 5' RACE. The reads were generated on a NextSeq 500. The TCR library protocol attached a unique molecular identifier to each TCR cDNA molecule to allow correction of PCR and sequencing errors. Turning to the authors' computational methods: Decombinator tools were used for TCR identification, UMI-based error correction and CDR3 extraction. Expanded TCRs were defined as those above a frequency of 2 per 1,000, corresponding to the top 1% of the tumor frequency distribution. Expanded tumor TCRs statistically deemed absent (corrected P<0.05) from at least one tumor region were classed as regional, and all other expanded tumor TCRs were classed as ubiquitous. Renyi diversity was computed with the R vegan package after each repertoire had been subsampled 100 times to 5,000 TCRs. CDR3 similarity networks were built from amino acid triplet string-kernel similarity, with CDR3s being connected when pairwise similarity was above 0.82. The public reads were reprocessed in TCRdb via fastp at Q25 and MiXCR, keeping in-frame beta chains. Each CDR3 protein gets just one entry, which takes the most common genes and DNA from the rows behind it. These V and J calls rely on TCRdb rather than the paper's analysis. The sample profile shows around 12,000 distinct CDR3 sequences; 5.5% to 8.5% of them were found once. The ten largest clones add up to roughly 3.2% of the sample.

In its sample, this clonotype was seen many times. Its antigen target is currently unknown. Base quality data are lacking; no much larger clone is found one base away. This TCR came from a female donor with early-stage non-small cell lung cancer. Rearrangement joined TRBV5-1 to TRBJ2-7; 8 of the junction bases match TRBD2. Here the sequenced sample was lung tumor tissue, taken at surgery. The CDR3 protein is CASSFSGRSNEQYF. The sequenced DNA is TGCGCCAGCAGCTTCAGCGGGAGATCCAACGAGCAGTACTTC.